One and the same sample provided the 18 T cell receptor beta chains below, sequenced in a study of blood T cell repertoires in COVID-19. The assay was immunoSEQ multiplex PCR, and TCRdb's table has in-frame clones only and misses some. In the table there are some 30,000 clones, more than 75% of which are singletons. The sample taken for sequencing was peripheral blood. These receptors were taken from a human donor in a cohort sampled during active COVID-19.

Here the CDR3 DNA reads TGCGCCAGCAGCTTGGATCCTGAGCGAGGGCCCCAGCATTTT. Its translation is CASSLDPERGPQHF. V is TRBV5-1 and J is TRBJ1-5; D is undetermined. CDR1 and CDR2 (germline): SGHRS, YFSETQ. The ends were cut back, 0 bases at V and 9 bases at J, with 13 bases in the middle. The CDR3 runs 14 residues.

On this clone itself: Distinct nucleotide sequences in the sample also encode this CDR3. The CDR3 loop reads CASSPGQGSYNEQFF. DNA of the CDR3: TGTGCCAGCTCACCAGGGCAGGGGTCATACAATGAGCAGTTCTTC. This sequence joins TRBV18 and TRBJ2-1, with a tentative D call TRBD1 (6 bases). V lost 2 bases, J lost 4 bases, and 12 bases lay in between. This CDR3 is 15 amino acids long. Germline lookup yields CDR1 KGHSH and CDR2 LQKENI.

V usage is TRBV19 and J usage is TRBJ1-6, with TRBD1 matching 7 bases. The junction had 5 bases not matched to a gene; V was cut back by 6 bases and J by 6 bases. This CDR3 spans 14 amino acids. Germline V lookup: CDR1 LNHDA, CDR2 SQIVND (reference sequence). The CDR3, as DNA: TGTGCCAGTAGCCCGACAGGGTCTAATTCACCCCTCCACTTT. Its translation: CASSPTGSNSPLHF.

This clone was seen only once. The rearrangement joins TRBV28 to TRBJ1-3, with TRBD1 matching over 9 bases. CDR3 length: 16 residues. V gave up 6 bases and J gave up 2 bases; unmatched junction bases: 8. Germline V lookup: CDR1 MDHEN, CDR2 SYDVKM. The CDR3 bases are TGTGCCAGCAGCCTCGGACAGGGGCGAACTGGAAACACCATATATTTT. Amino acid sequence: CASSLGQGRTGNTIYF.

The V and J genes are TRBV19 and TRBJ1-3; TRBD1 matches at 7 bases. V lost 3 bases to trimming and J lost 0 bases; unmatched junction nucleotides: 5. The V gene's germline CDR1 is LNHDA and CDR2 SQIVND (reference sequence). This CDR3 region has 16 residues. The CDR3 DNA sequence: TGTGCCAGTAGTATCGCGGGACAGCACTCTGGAAACACCATATATTTT. Amino acid sequence: CASSIAGQHSGNTIYF.

CDR3 amino acids: CSVAQTTNEKLFF. CDR3 nucleotides: TGCAGCGTTGCGCAGACAACTAATGAAAAACTGTTTTTT. This sequence joins TRBV29-1 and TRBJ1-4, with D unclear. Germline CDR1 reads SQVTM; CDR2 reads ANQGSEA. With 4 bases removed from V and 0 bases from J, the gap between germline ends came to 6 bases. The CDR3 length is 13 residues.

The sample holds one count of this clone. The V call is TRBV3-1 (or the pseudogene TRBV3-2), the J call TRBJ1-1, with 9 bases aligning to TRBD1. The CDR3 is 16 amino acids. Germline assignment: CDR1 LGHDT and CDR2 YNNKEL (reference sequence). V trimming: 4 bases; J trimming: 4 bases; junction bases outside the gene matches: 10. CDR3 bases: TGTGCCAGCAGCCCCGGACAGGGGCGTTCGAGCACTGAAGCTTTCTTT. Its translation: CASSPGQGRSSTEAFF.

J is TRBJ2-7 and V is TRBV9, with D perhaps matching TRBD1 (5 bases). CDR3 size: 15 residues. CDR1 is SGDLS and CDR2 is YYNGEE in the germline V gene. V was clipped by 0 bases and J by 0 bases, with 10 bases between them. CDR3 sequence (DNA): TGTGCCAGCAGCGTAGGGGGCACGGTCTCCTACGAGCAGTACTTC. Translated: CASSVGGTVSYEQYF. The complete variable domain, with remaining parts taken from reference TRBV9 and TRBJ2-7, reads DSGVTQTPKHLITATGQRVTLRCSPRSGDLSVYWYQQSLDQGLQFLIQYYNGEERAKGNILERFSAQQFPDLHSELNLSSLELGDSALYFCASSVGGTVSYEQYFGPGTRLTVT.

The rearrangement joins TRBV11-2 to TRBJ2-2, with 7 positions matching TRBD1. The CDR3 sequence is 14 residues long. CDR1 is SGHAT, CDR2 FQNNGV, per germline. The V and J ends lost 6 bases and 6 bases, in that order; junction bases with no gene match: 7. The DNA of the CDR3 is TGTGCCAGCAGTCCTAGACAGGGTGCCGGGGAGCTGTTTTTT. Its translation is CASSPRQGAGELFF.

This clone was picked up one time. The chain is built from TRBV4-3 and TRBJ1-4, with TRBD1 matching 10 bases. The junction had 11 bases not matched to a gene; V was cut back by 4 bases and J by 9 bases. Looked up from germline, CDR1 is LGHNA and CDR2 is YSLEER. This CDR3 is 16 amino acids long. In nucleotides, the CDR3 is TGCGCCAGCAGCCCAAAGCCAGGGACAGGGGAGAAAAAACTGTTTTTT. Its translation: CASSPKPGTGEKKLFF.

This sequence joins TRBV6-2 or TRBV6-3 and TRBJ1-3, with D unresolved. V was trimmed by 0 bases and J by 4 bases, leaving 13 bases between them. Per germline, CDR1 MNHEY and CDR2 SVGEGT. CDR3 size: 16 residues. In nucleotides, the CDR3 is TGTGCCAGCAGTTACTCGCAGGATCCTGCCGGAAACACCATATATTTT. It translates to CASSYSQDPAGNTIYF.

The chain combines TRBV9 with TRBJ1-1; D is perhaps TRBD1 (6 bases). This CDR3 is 16 amino acids long. V lost 0 bases and J 4 bases, leaving 16 bases between the germline ends. Germline CDR1 SGDLS, CDR2 YYNGEE. The CDR3 loop is CASSVDPYEGVTEAFF. The DNA of the CDR3 is TGTGCCAGCAGCGTAGACCCCTATGAGGGGGTCACTGAAGCTTTCTTT.

As for this clone: One junction end disagrees with the germline gene, perhaps due to a read error. The V and J genes are TRBV20-1 and TRBJ1-5; D gene unclear. This CDR3 region has 13 residues. Germline V lookup: CDR1 DFQATT, CDR2 SNEGSKA (reference sequence). CDR3 nucleotide sequence: TGCAGTTCTAGTTCGGGGATCAATCAGCCCCAGCATTTT. Its translation is CSSSSGINQPQHF.

This clone showed up just a few times. V is TRBV11-3 and J is TRBJ2-2, with 9 nucleotides matching TRBD1. Germline CDR1 is SGHNT and CDR2 is YENEEA. The CDR3 loop spans 16 amino acids. V gave up 6 bases and J gave up 3 bases; unmatched junction bases: 8. CDR3 region: CASSSHRTGDTGELFF. The CDR3 nucleotides are TGTGCCAGCAGTTCCCATCGGACAGGGGACACCGGGGAGCTGTTTTTT.

The V and J genes are TRBV5-1 and TRBJ2-1, with no clear D. The CDR3 covers 15 residues. Germline values: CDR1 SGHRS, CDR2 YFSETQ. V was trimmed by 0 bases and J by 3 bases, leaving 10 bases between them. The CDR3 DNA sequence: TGCGCCAGCAGCTTGGCGTTTAGCCTCTACAATGAGCAGTTCTTC. This gives the protein CASSLAFSLYNEQFF.

The chain combines TRBV11-3 with TRBJ2-1, with 9 bases aligning to TRBD1. J lost 7 bases, V lost 3 bases, and 7 bases had no gene match. CDR1 SGHNT and CDR2 YENEEA come from the germline V gene. The CDR3 loop spans 15 amino acids. The CDR3 DNA is TGTGCCAGCAGCTTCCTCGGACAGGGGCGAAATGAGCAGTTCTTC. The encoded protein is CASSFLGQGRNEQFF.

This chain links TRBV18 with TRBJ2-3; TRBD2 aligns across 11 bases. Germline CDR1 reads KGHSH; CDR2 reads LQKENI. The CDR3 spans 16 residues. The V gene end was trimmed by 1 base and the J gene end by 4 bases; junction bases not matched to a gene: 4. The DNA for the CDR3 is TGTGCCAGCTCACCACGAGGGACTAGCGGTTCAGATACGCAGTATTTT. Its translation: CASSPRGTSGSDTQYF.

This rearrangement joins TRBV2 to TRBJ1-1; a possible D gene is TRBD1 (5 bases). The CDR3 spans 13 residues. Per the germline V gene, CDR1 is SNHLY and CDR2 is FYNNEI. Trimming pared 8 bases from V and 3 bases from J, leaving 13 bases between. The CDR3 nucleotides read TGTGCCAGCGAAGCCTGGGGGGACACTGAAGCTTTCTTT. Encoded protein: CASEAWGDTEAFF. Variable domain in full (rest from reference TRBV2 and TRBJ1-1): EPEVTQTPSHQVTQMGQEVILRCVPISNHLYFYWYRQILGQKVEFLVSFYNNEISEKSEIFDDQFSVERPDGSNFTLKIRSTKLEDSAMYFCASEAWGDTEAFFGQGTRLTVV.